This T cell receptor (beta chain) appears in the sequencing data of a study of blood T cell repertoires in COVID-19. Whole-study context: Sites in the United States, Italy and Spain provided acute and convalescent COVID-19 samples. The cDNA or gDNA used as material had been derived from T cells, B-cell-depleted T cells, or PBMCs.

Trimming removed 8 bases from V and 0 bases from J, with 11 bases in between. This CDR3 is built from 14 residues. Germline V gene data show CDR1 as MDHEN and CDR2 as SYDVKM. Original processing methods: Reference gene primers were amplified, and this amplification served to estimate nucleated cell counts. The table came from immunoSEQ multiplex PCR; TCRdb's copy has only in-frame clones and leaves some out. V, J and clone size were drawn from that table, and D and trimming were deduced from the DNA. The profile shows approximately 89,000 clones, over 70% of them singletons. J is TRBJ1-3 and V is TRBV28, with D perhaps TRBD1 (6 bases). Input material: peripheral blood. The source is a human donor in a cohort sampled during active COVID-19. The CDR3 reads CASRWGPSGNTIYF. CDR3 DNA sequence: TGTGCCAGCCGGTGGGGGCCCTCTGGAAACACCATATATTTT.